This T cell receptor (beta chain) appears in the sequencing data of a study of cytomegalovirus exposure and HLA in healthy donors. Notes on the study in general: Analysis was performed later, and it showed HLA-associated TCR beta chains to be more clonally expanded than equally common others. The study designated around 150 TCR beta chains cytomegalovirus-associated. Analyses of presence and absence presupposed an approximately uniform sequencing depth across donors. Cytomegalovirus status, reportedly, was diagnosed with high specificity and sensitivity by the classifier.

A word on this clone: What it binds is unknown.

Germline V gene data show CDR1 as LNHDA and CDR2 as SQIVND (reference sequence). The CDR3 extends over 14 amino acids. A multiplex PCR was run with 60 Vbeta primers and 13 Jbeta primers. The repertoire was sequenced with immunoSEQ multiplex PCR; TCRdb's copy has only in-frame clones and lacks some. Its listing shows about 75,000 clones. The clonotype was recovered from a man aged 35 to 55 in good health and CMV-seronegative. The source material was PBMCs. This sequence joins TRBV19 and TRBJ2-5; maybe TRBD2 (5 bases). The J call may be in error: the DNA end matches TRBJ2-7 better. The CDR3 DNA is TGTGCCAGTAGTATAGACGGGGAGTCCTACGAGCAGTACTTC. This translates into CASSIDGESYEQYF.